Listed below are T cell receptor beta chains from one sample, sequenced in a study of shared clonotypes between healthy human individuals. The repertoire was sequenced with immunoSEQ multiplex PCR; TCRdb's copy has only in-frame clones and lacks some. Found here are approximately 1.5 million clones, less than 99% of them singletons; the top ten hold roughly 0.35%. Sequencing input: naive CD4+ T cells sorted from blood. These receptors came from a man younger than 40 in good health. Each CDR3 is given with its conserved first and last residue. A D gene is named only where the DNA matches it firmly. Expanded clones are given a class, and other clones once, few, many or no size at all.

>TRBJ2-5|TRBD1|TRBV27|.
TGTGCCACCGCACTCACTAACAGGGGAGCTCAAGAGACCCAGTACTTC
CATALTNRGAQETQYF
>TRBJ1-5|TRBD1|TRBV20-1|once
TGCAGTGCCGACAGGGGCCAGCCCCAGCATTTT
CSADRGQPQHF
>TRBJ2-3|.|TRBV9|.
TGTGCCAGCAGACCTAGCGCCTCTAGCACAGATACGCAGTATTTT
CASRPSASSTDTQYF
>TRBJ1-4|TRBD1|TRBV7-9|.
TGTGCCAGCAGCGTTTGGACAGGGGGGCGGGAAAAACTGTTTTTT
CASSVWTGGREKLFF
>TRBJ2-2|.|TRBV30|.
TGTGCCTGGGGGACAACGGAGCTGTTTTTT
CAWGTTELFF
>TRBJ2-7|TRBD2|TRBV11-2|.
TGTGCCAGCAGCTCAACGTCACTAGCGTACGAGCAGTACTTC
CASSSTSLAYEQYF
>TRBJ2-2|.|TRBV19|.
TGTGCCAGTAGTATAAAGGTTAGGGCAGGGCGGCACACCGGGGAGCTGTTTTTT
CASSIKVRAGRHTGELFF
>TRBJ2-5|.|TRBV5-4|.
TGTGCCAGCAGCCAACATGACAGAGAAGAGACCCAGTACTTC
CASSQHDREETQYF
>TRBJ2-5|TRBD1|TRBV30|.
TGTGCCTGGAGGCTGACGGGACAGGGGGTTGCCTCCCAGTACTTC
CAWRLTGQGVASQYF
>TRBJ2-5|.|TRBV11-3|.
TGTGCCAGCTCCTGGGGGGCCGAGCCTCAAGAGACCCAGTACTTC
CASSWGAEPQETQYF
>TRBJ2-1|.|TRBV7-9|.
TGTGCCAGCAGCGCCCCCCTAGCTTCCTACAATGAGCAGTTCTTC
CASSAPLASYNEQFF
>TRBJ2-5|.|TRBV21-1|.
TGTGCCAGCAGCAATGTGCCGGCGAGGGGGACTAGCGGGAGATTTCGGCAAGAGACCCAGTACTTC
CASSNVPARGTSGRFRQETQYF
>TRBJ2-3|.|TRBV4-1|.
TGCGCCAGCAGCCAACAACCGGGACCGAGCACAGATACGCAGTATTTT
CASSQQPGPSTDTQYF
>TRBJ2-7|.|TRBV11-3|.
TGTGCCAGCAGCTTCCCTCACGTAACCTACGAGCAGTACTTC
CASSFPHVTYEQYF
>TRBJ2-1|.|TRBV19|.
TGTGCCAGTAGTACCTCGGGAGAGGGGCGTCGGAATGAGCAGTTCTTC
CASSTSGEGRRNEQFF
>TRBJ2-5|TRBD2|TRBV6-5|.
TGTGCCAGCAGTTCGCTACTAGCGACAGAGGCCCAGTACTTC
CASSSLLATEAQYF
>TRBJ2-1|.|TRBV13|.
TGTGCCAGCAGCTTAGATCAGCCAGGTGAGCAGTTCTTC
CASSLDQPGEQFF
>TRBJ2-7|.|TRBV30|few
TGTGCCTGGGAACGGTCGGGGGTTCGCGAGCAGTACTTC
CAWERSGVREQYF
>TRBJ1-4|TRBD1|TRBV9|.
TGTGCCAGCAGCGTAGACAGGGGTGGTGAAAAACTGTTTTTT
CASSVDRGGEKLFF
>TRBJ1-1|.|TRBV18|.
TGTGCCAGCTCTCGACTCCCTAGTGGGGGCTGGGGGACTGAAGCTTTCTTT
CASSRLPSGGWGTEAFF
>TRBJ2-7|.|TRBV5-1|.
TGCGCCAGCGCAACCGACGCTTCGCACTCCTACGAGCAGTACTTC
CASATDASHSYEQYF
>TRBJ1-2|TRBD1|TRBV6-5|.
TGTGCCAGCAGTTCGAGGACAGGCCTCGGTATTGGCTACACCTTC
CASSSRTGLGIGYTF
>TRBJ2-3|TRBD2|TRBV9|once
TGTGCCAGCAGCTTAGTGACTAGCGGGAGTGATACGCAGTATTTT
CASSLVTSGSDTQYF
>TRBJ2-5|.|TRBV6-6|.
TGTGCCAGCACCCCGAAGGACCAAGAGACCCAGTACTTC
CASTPKDQETQYF
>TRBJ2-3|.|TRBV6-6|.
TGTGCCAGCAGTACCCCGGCGACAGATACGCAGTATTTT
CASSTPATDTQYF
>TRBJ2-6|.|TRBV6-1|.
TGTGCCAGCAGTGAATCGGGGGTCTCTGGGGCCAACGTCCTGACTTTC
CASSESGVSGANVLTF
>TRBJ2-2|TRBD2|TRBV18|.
TGTGCCAGCTCACCTTGGGTAGCGGGCGCCACCGGGGAGCTGTTTTTT
CASSPWVAGATGELFF
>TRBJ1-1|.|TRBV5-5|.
TGTGCCAGCAGCTCCTTTCCGACAGAGATCACAACAAACACTGAAGCTTTCTTT
CASSSFPTEITTNTEAFF
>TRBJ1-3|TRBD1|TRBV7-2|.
TGTGCCAGCAGCTTAGGGCGACAGGGGCCCACCATATATTTT
CASSLGRQGPTIYF
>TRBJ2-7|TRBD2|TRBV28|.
TGTGCCAGCAGTCTGCCGGGACTACAGACCTACGAGCAGTACTTC
CASSLPGLQTYEQYF
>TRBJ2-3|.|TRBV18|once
TGTGCCAGCTCTATTAAGGGGGGGCCCACAGATACGCAGTATTTT
CASSIKGGPTDTQYF
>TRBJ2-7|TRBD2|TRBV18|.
TGTGCCAGCTCCCCGGGGTTTAGCGGGCTCGAACGCGAGCAGTACTTC
CASSPGFSGLEREQYF
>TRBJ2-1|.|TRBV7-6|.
TGTGCCAGCAGCTTAAGAGGAGTGAATGAGCAGTTCTTC
CASSLRGVNEQFF
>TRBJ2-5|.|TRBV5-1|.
TGCGCCAGCAGCCCAGCGATAGGGGAAGAGACCCAGTACTTC
CASSPAIGEETQYF
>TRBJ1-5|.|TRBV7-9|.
TGTGCCAGCAGCTTAGCCGGGTCGAGTGATCAGCCCCAGCATTTT
CASSLAGSSDQPQHF
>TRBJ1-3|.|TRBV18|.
TGTGCCAGCTCACCACTACAGGCCCTTACAAGGAGTCGGACTGGAAACACCATATATTTT
CASSPLQALTRSRTGNTIYF
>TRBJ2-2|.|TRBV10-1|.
TGCGCCAGTCAAGCCTCGAACACCGGGGAGCTGTTTTTT
CASQASNTGELFF
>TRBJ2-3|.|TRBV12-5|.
TGTGCTAGTGGCCCGGAGAGCGCAGATACGCAGTATTTT
CASGPESADTQYF
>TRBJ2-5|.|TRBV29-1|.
TGCAGCGTTGCCCCCGGGGCTGGGGGGACCCAGTACTTC
CSVAPGAGGTQYF
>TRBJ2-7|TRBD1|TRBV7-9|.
TGTGCCAGCAGCCGTTACAGGGGCGTCTCCTACGAGCAGTACTTC
CASSRYRGVSYEQYF
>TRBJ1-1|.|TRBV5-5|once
TGTGCCAGCAGCTTGGCTGGGAGCATGAACACTGAAGCTTTCTTT
CASSLAGSMNTEAFF
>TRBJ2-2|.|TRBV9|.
TGTGCCAGCAGCGTAGGGGTGGCTTTCACCGGGGAGCTGTTTTTT
CASSVGVAFTGELFF
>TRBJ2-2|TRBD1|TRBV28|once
TGTGCCAGCAGTCCACCGGGACAGGCAACAGGGGAGCTGTTTTTT
CASSPPGQATGELFF
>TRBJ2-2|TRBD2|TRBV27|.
TGTGCCAGCAGTTTATTCGCGGCTAGCGGGACCGGGGAGCTGTTTTTT
CASSLFAASGTGELFF
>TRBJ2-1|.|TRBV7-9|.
TGTGCCAGCGTTGAGGGGGCGGGAAATGAGCAGTTCTTC
CASVEGAGNEQFF
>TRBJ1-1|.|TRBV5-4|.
TGTGCCAGCACCCCTGGGAACACTGAAGCTTTCTTT
CASTPGNTEAFF
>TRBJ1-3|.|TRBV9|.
TGTGCCAGCAGCGGGGGGGTCCCTCTTTCCCGAAACACCATATATTTT
CASSGGVPLSRNTIYF
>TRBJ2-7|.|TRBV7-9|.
TGTGCCAGCAGCTTGTGGGTATCCTACGAGCAGTACTTC
CASSLWVSYEQYF
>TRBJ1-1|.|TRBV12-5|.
TGTGCTAGTGGTTTGGTATTAGGGTCGGGCACTGAAGCTTTCTTT
CASGLVLGSGTEAFF
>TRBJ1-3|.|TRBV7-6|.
TGTGCCAGCAGCTTATCAGGAGGCTCTGGAAACACCATATATTTT
CASSLSGGSGNTIYF
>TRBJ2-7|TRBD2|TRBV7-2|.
TGTGCCACCATGGAACGGACTAGCGGGAGCTACGAGCAGTACTTC
CATMERTSGSYEQYF
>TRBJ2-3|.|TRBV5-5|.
TGTGCCAGCAGCTTGCTGGAGGGCCTGAGCACAGATACGCAGTATTTT
CASSLLEGLSTDTQYF
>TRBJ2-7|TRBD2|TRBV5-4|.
TGTGCCAGCAGCGGTTCCCCCGCTAGCGGGTCTTACTTC
CASSGSPASGSYF
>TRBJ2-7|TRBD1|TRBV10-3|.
TGTGCCATCCGGGACAGTCAGAGCTCCTACGAGCAGTACTTC
CAIRDSQSSYEQYF
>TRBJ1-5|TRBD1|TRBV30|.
TGTGCCTGGAGTGAAGGGGGACAGCAGCCCCAGCATTTT
CAWSEGGQQPQHF
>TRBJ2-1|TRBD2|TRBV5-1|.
TGCGCCAGCAGTACGCCAGGGACGCGGGAGGCCTCCTACAATGAGCAGTTCTTC
CASSTPGTREASYNEQFF
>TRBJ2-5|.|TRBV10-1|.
TGCGCCAGCAGTAGGACTATCTCAGAGACCCAGTACTTC
CASSRTISETQYF
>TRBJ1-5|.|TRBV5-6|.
TGTGCCAGCAGCTTTCGAAGCAATCAGCCCCAGCATTTT
CASSFRSNQPQHF
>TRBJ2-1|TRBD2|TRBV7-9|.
TGTGCCAGCAGACCTAAGGGAGGGCCGGCCTACAATGAGCAGTTCTTC
CASRPKGGPAYNEQFF